This T cell receptor beta chain was captured by sequencing in a study of patients and donors after allogeneic stem cell transplantation. MiXCR, applied by TCRdb to the RT-PCR reads, yields one record per CDR3 protein. The table lists hundreds of thousands of distinct CDR3 sequences, 16% of them singletons, with 7.2% in the top ten. V gave up 0 bases and J gave up 1 base; unmatched junction bases: 4. There are 17 residues in the CDR3. CDR1 is SEHNR, CDR2 FQNEAQ, per germline (reference sequence). Sample: blood, either unsorted or a sorted T cell fraction (not recorded which). This TCR was sampled from a human donor who was either an allogeneic HSCT recipient or a stem cell or donor lymphocyte infusion donor (not recorded which). It is not recorded whose cells these are; they may come from a transplant donor. This sequence joins TRBV7-9 and TRBJ2-2; TRBD2 aligns across 8 bases. The CDR3 DNA follows: TGTGCCAGCAGCTTAGCGGCGGGGGGATTGAACACCGGGGAGCTGTTTTTT. This gives the protein CASSLAAGGLNTGELFF.